Given below is one TCR beta chain in context. Antigen unknown. Unsorted bulk tissue, roughly 20-34 mg of it, served as the source for co-extraction of RNA and DNA. By surgical resection, the patients were treated for their primary liver carcinoma. This specimen belongs to a study of tumor-infiltrating lymphocytes in primary liver carcinoma. About the research overall: Patients were men and women aged 30 to 69 years. Overall study results and limits: Tumor specimens were characterized by a significantly higher top-250-clone fraction than blood (p = 0.039).

CDR1 SGHAT and CDR2 FQNNGV come from the germline V gene. V was pared by 10 bases and J by 5 bases, with 4 bases of the junction left unmatched. The CDR3 is 12 residues long. The investigators made TCR beta cDNA from around 530 ng total RNA, using a constant-region primer. Sequencing libraries for TCR beta derived from three nested multiplex PCR rounds that used slightly modified ARM-PCR. Primers for the first two PCR rounds were TRBV1-TRBV30 forward primers and a C-beta reverse primer (around 10 cycles per round). TCRdb independently ran MiXCR on the multiplex PCR reads; one entry per CDR3 protein. The table lists about 130,000 distinct CDR3 sequences, around 60% of them singletons.

V usage is TRBV11-2 and J usage is TRBJ2-2; 7 bases match TRBD2. The sequence was collected from a woman aged 55 to 70 with primary liver carcinoma and hepatitis B virus infection. Sequencing input: liver tumor tissue from sampling region 3. Stated subset: tumor region T3, left-lateral pole. CDR3 DNA: TGTGCCAATACGCGGGGGACCGGGGAGCTGTTTTTT. It yields the protein CANTRGTGELFF.